A selection of T cell receptor beta chains follows, all from one sample in a study of blood T cell repertoires in COVID-19. TCRdb keeps only in-frame clones here, not all; method: immunoSEQ multiplex PCR. The data hold 35,000 to 55,000 clones, with about 89% observed a single time. The sample taken for sequencing was peripheral blood. These receptors were obtained from a man in his 70s with active COVID-19. The conserved cysteine and the conserved F or W are not part of the CDR3 here.

v_call	j_call	cdr3_aa
TRBV6-5	TRBJ1-1	ASRIDRGNTEAF
TRBV28	TRBJ1-1	AAGGVNTEAF
TRBV4-3	TRBJ2-1	ASSQDGRGGGGEQF
TRBV2	TRBJ2-1	ASSEAGTGVYNEQF
TRBV5-6	TRBJ2-1	ASSPQGDYNEQF
TRBV4-3	TRBJ2-1	ASSQDNGGRYNEQF
TRBV7-9	TRBJ2-3	ASSLGAGGPSDTQY
TRBV9	TRBJ1-2	ASSDQTGFKNYGYT
TRBV19	TRBJ1-2	ASSVPGTTGYT
TRBV3-1/TRBV3-2	TRBJ2-2	ASSQATVNTGELF
TRBV5-1	TRBJ2-1	ASSPKGASSYNEQF
TRBV10-2	TRBJ1-4	ASSSGQFGTNEKLF
TRBV5-1	TRBJ2-1	ASSLALLAGNEQF
TRBV11-3	TRBJ2-7	ASSLTRGAEQY
TRBV28	TRBJ2-1	ASSFGDRAYNEQF
TRBV5-4	TRBJ1-1	ASSGKTGMMTEAF
TRBV7-2	TRBJ2-3	ASSISLGTDTQY
TRBV7-2	TRBJ2-3	ASSLSVSTDTQY
TRBV11-2	TRBJ1-6	ASSPFRDSPLH
TRBV5-1	TRBJ2-1	ASSSGLAPNEQF
TRBV7-2	TRBJ2-7	ASSLYSPRIAYEQY
TRBV19	TRBJ2-3	ASSVDRGATDTQY
TRBV4-1	TRBJ2-2	ASSQAAGENTGELF
TRBV12-3/TRBV12-4	TRBJ1-6	ASSFDGNSPLH
TRBV6-2/TRBV6-3	TRBJ2-7	ASSLSGLDEQY
TRBV7-2	TRBJ2-3	ASSLVLAVGDTQY
TRBV28	TRBJ1-6	ASGSPGTGDSPLH
TRBV6-1	TRBJ2-1	ASSEVAGGRNEQF
TRBV11-2	TRBJ2-7	ASSLGGTGYEQY
TRBV6-6	TRBJ1-5	ASRRQGAKVQPQH
TRBV21-1	TRBJ2-1	ASSQTVRWTTMSEQF
TRBV6-2/TRBV6-3	TRBJ1-2	ASSYGEWLRDYGYT
TRBV7-3	TRBJ1-1	ASSLDRAGTEAF
TRBV7-3	TRBJ2-2	ASSVAGGPTGELF
TRBV7-9	TRBJ2-3	ASSFASGDDFVDTQY
TRBV10-1	TRBJ2-2	ASSARTSGGENTGELF
TRBV4-3	TRBJ1-6	ASSQGAGGISYNSPLH
TRBV7-2	TRBJ2-2	ASSLGLAGPPNTGELF
TRBV13	TRBJ2-7	ASQTRGLEQY
TRBV5-6	TRBJ2-3	ASSLKTATSTDTQY
TRBV19	TRBJ2-1	ASSNRGGSYNEQF